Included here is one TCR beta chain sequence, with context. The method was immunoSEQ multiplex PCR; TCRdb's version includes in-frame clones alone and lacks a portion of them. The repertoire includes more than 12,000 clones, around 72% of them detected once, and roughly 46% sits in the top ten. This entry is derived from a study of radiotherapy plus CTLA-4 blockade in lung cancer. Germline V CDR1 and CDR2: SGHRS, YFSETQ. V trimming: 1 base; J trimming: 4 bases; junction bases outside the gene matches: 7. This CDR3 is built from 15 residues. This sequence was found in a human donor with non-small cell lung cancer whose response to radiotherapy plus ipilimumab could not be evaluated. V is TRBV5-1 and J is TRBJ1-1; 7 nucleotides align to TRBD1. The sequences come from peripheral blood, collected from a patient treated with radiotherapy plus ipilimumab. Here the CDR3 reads CASSLLGGASTEAFF. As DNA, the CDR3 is TGCGCCAGCAGCTTGTTAGGGGGCGCCTCCACTGAAGCTTTCTTT.